The 28 T cell receptor beta chains below were found in one sample sequenced in a study of T-cell reconstitution after alpha-beta-depleted transplantation in children. Regarding the study as a whole: Once a year had passed after transplant, T-cell counts and diversity came mostly from newly produced T cells.

Unique molecular identifiers were used to barcode this TCRbeta library. MiXCR, applied by TCRdb to the PCR reads, yields one record per CDR3 protein. The table shows some 300,000 distinct CDR3 sequences, with over 7.5% occurring only once. Their recognized antigens are unknown. Sample: peripheral blood, taken 360 days after TCRalphabeta/CD19-depleted stem cell transplant. These receptors were taken from a female patient between 2 and 15 years old who had a stem cell transplant for Fanconi anemia, so the T cells may come from the graft donor.

The chain is built from TRBV7-9 and TRBJ1-2; the D gene is possibly TRBD1 (5 bases). V lost 3 bases to trimming and J lost 4 bases, with 15 bases between them. The CDR3 spans 15 residues. The germline V gene encodes CDR1 SEHNR and CDR2 FQNEAQ (reference sequence). The CDR3 DNA is TGTGCCAGCAGCTTGGGGCGGGGCGGCGTCTATGGCTACACCTTC. Translated: CASSLGRGGVYGYTF.

This chain uses TRBV7-2 with TRBJ1-5; D perhaps matches TRBD1 (6 bases). Trimming stripped 5 bases from V and 4 bases from J, with 12 bases between. In germline, CDR1 is SGHTA, CDR2 FQGNSA. This CDR3 is 14 amino acids long. The CDR3 region is CASSPQGPNQPQHF. As DNA, the CDR3 is TGTGCCAGCAGCCCCCAGGGGCCAAATCAGCCCCAGCATTTT. Together with reference TRBV7-2 and TRBJ1-5, the CDR3 gives the full variable domain: GAGVSQSPSNKVTEKGKDVELRCDPISGHTALYWYRQSLGQGLEFLIYFQGNSAPDKSGLPSDRFSAERTGGSVSTLTIQRTQQEDSAVYLCASSPQGPNQPQHFGDGTRLSIL.

At least ten counts were recorded for this clonotype. The chain recombines TRBV27 with TRBJ2-3; D may match TRBD1 or TRBD2 (7 bases each). With 4 bases removed from V and 3 bases from J, the gap between germline ends came to 14 bases. Per the germline V gene, CDR1 is MNHEY and CDR2 is SMNVEV (reference sequence). This CDR3 spans 15 amino acids. The CDR3 DNA is TGTGCCAGCAGTTCACCAGGGGGGGGTACAGATACGCAGTATTTT. Residues: CASSSPGGGTDTQYF.

This clonotype was recorded many times. The chain combines TRBV4-2 with TRBJ2-2; maybe TRBD2 (6 bases). Germline V lookup: CDR1 LGHNA, CDR2 YNFKEQ. This CDR3 contains 14 residues. V was trimmed by 1 base and J by 3 bases, leaving 6 bases between them. CDR3 coding DNA: TGTGCCAGCAGCCAAGGCGGGGACACCGGGGAGCTGTTTTTT. Encoded protein: CASSQGGDTGELFF.

In its sample, this clonotype was seen many times. The V and J genes are TRBV6-1 and TRBJ1-5; D remains unclear. The CDR3 runs to 15 residues. V dropped 3 bases and J dropped 0 bases, with 9 bases sitting between them. Germline CDR1 and CDR2: MNHNS and SASEGT. The CDR3 sequence: CASSDSVYSNQPQHF. CDR3 bases: TGTGCCAGCAGTGATTCGGTATATAGCAATCAGCCCCAGCATTTT.

The chain carries TRBV6-2 or TRBV6-3 and TRBJ1-2; maybe TRBD1 (6 bases). V shed 2 bases and J shed 4 bases, with 20 bases lying between them. CDR3 size: 17 residues. Germline CDR1 reads MNHEY; CDR2 reads SVGEGT. The CDR3 nucleotides are TGTGCCAGCAGTTACGATGGGGGGCGGACTTCTTCCTATGGCTACACCTTC. This sequence encodes CASSYDGGRTSSYGYTF.

The V call is TRBV11-3, the J call TRBJ1-1; TRBD1 might be the D (5 bases). This CDR3 region has 11 residues. Germline CDR1 is SGHNT and CDR2 is YENEEA. The germline V and J ends were trimmed by 1 base and 8 bases, with 5 bases remaining between them. This chain's CDR3 is CASSLGDEAFF. The CDR3 bases are TGTGCCAGCAGCTTAGGGGACGAAGCTTTCTTT.

As to this clonotype: A junction end diverges from the germline sequence, so it may reflect a read error. V usage is TRBV7-3 and J usage is TRBJ2-3; no firm D call. The germline gives CDR1 SGHTA, CDR2 FQGTGA. This CDR3 is 13 amino acids long. The CDR3 DNA reads as TGTGCCAGCAGCTTACAGCGCCGCGATACGCTGTATTTT. Translated: CASSLQRRDTLYF.

This clonotype showed up just a few times. The J gene is TRBJ2-1, the V gene TRBV24-1; possibly TRBD1 or TRBD2 for D (5 bases each). This CDR3 is 17 amino acids long. Per the germline V gene, CDR1 is KGHDR and CDR2 is SFDVKD. Trimming took off 4 bases at V and 4 bases at J, with 19 bases between the two ends. The CDR3 protein is CATSEGPGRAPYNEQFF. As DNA, the CDR3 is TGTGCCACCAGTGAAGGTCCGGGACGGGCCCCTTACAATGAGCAGTTCTTC.

V usage is TRBV11-2 and J usage is TRBJ1-1; D perhaps matches TRBD1 (5 bases). Trimming took 2 bases from V and 6 from J, leaving 10 bases between them. The CDR3 is 13 amino acids. The V gene's germline CDR1 is SGHAT and CDR2 FQNNGV. The CDR3 loop reads CASSLQGSPEAFF. The CDR3 nucleotides are TGTGCCAGCAGCTTACAGGGTAGTCCTGAAGCTTTCTTT.

This clonotype was detected ten times or more. The chain links TRBV5-1 to TRBJ2-7; TRBD2 might be the D (6 bases). This CDR3 has 14 amino acids. V lost 3 bases to trimming and J lost 1 base, with 11 bases between them. The V gene's germline CDR1 is SGHRS and CDR2 YFSETQ. CDR3 amino acids: CASSYTGLSYEQYF. CDR3 coding DNA: TGCGCCAGCAGCTATACGGGACTGTCCTACGAGCAGTACTTC. Full variable domain (rest looked up from reference TRBV5-1 and TRBJ2-7): KAGVTQTPRYLIKTRGQQVTLSCSPISGHRSVSWYQQTPGQGLQFLFEYFSETQRNKGNFPGRFSGRQFSNSRSEMNVSTLELGDSALYLCASSYTGLSYEQYFGPGTRLTVT.

This clonotype was observed a handful of times. The chain recombines TRBV18 with TRBJ1-5, with D unclear. The germline V gene encodes CDR1 KGHSH and CDR2 LQKENI. Trimming pared 4 bases from V and 4 bases from J, leaving 14 bases between. This CDR3 has 15 residues. CDR3 loop: CASSLQFDPNQPQHF. CDR3 DNA sequence: TGTGCCAGCTCACTACAATTCGACCCGAATCAGCCCCAGCATTTT.

At least ten counts were recorded for this clonotype. The gene calls are TRBV12-3 or TRBV12-4 and TRBJ2-7; either TRBD1 or TRBD2 may supply D (5 bases each). V gave up 6 bases and J gave up 6 bases, with 15 bases separating them. CDR3 length equals 13 residues. The DNA of the CDR3 is TGTGCCAGCAGGATGGGGGTTAATCTCGAGCAGTACTTC. It encodes CASRMGVNLEQYF.

This clonotype was seen many times. V is TRBV5-1 and J is TRBJ1-1; weak D call: TRBD1 (5 bases). Trimming took 1 base from V and 0 from J, leaving 7 bases between them. The V gene's germline CDR1 is SGHRS and CDR2 YFSETQ. CDR3 length: 14 residues. CDR3 sequence reads: CASSLRQMNTEAFF. CDR3 in DNA: TGCGCCAGCAGCTTGCGACAGATGAACACTGAAGCTTTCTTT. Drawing the rest from reference TRBV5-1 and TRBJ1-1, the complete variable domain is KAGVTQTPRYLIKTRGQQVTLSCSPISGHRSVSWYQQTPGQGLQFLFEYFSETQRNKGNFPGRFSGRQFSNSRSEMNVSTLELGDSALYLCASSLRQMNTEAFFGQGTRLTVV.

This clonotype has just a few counts. The genes are TRBV10-3 and TRBJ2-5, with 7 positions matching TRBD1. Germline CDR1 and CDR2: ENHRY and SYGVKD. The V gene end was trimmed by 4 bases and the J gene end by 1 base; junction bases not matched to a gene: 3. The CDR3 loop spans 14 amino acids. The CDR3 here is CAISARTGQETQYF. DNA for the CDR3: TGTGCCATCAGTGCCCGGACAGGCCAAGAGACCCAGTACTTC.

In its sample, this clonotype was seen many times. This chain joins TRBV2 and TRBJ2-1; tentative D call: TRBD2 (7 bases). The V end was cut by 0 bases, the J end by 1 base, with 10 bases between. The CDR3 has 16 amino acids. Looked up from germline, CDR1 is SNHLY and CDR2 is FYNNEI. CDR3 DNA: TGTGCCAGCAGTGAAGCGGGGGGGCGATCCTACAATGAGCAGTTCTTC. The encoded protein is CASSEAGGRSYNEQFF. Drawing the rest from reference TRBV2 and TRBJ2-1, the complete variable domain is EPEVTQTPSHQVTQMGQEVILRCVPISNHLYFYWYRQILGQKVEFLVSFYNNEISEKSEIFDDQFSVERPDGSNFTLKIRSTKLEDSAMYFCASSEAGGRSYNEQFFGPGTRLTVL.

There are many counts of this clonotype. V usage is TRBV7-3 and J usage is TRBJ2-2; D gene uncertain. CDR3 length: 14 amino acids. V shed 5 bases and J shed 7 bases, with 14 bases lying between them. Germline V lookup: CDR1 SGHTA, CDR2 FQGTGA. This CDR3 is CASSTHRTVGELFF. DNA of the CDR3: TGTGCCAGCAGCACCCATCGGACCGTCGGGGAGCTGTTTTTT.

There are a few counts of this clonotype. The rearrangement links TRBV28 to TRBJ1-2, with D perhaps matching TRBD1 (6 bases). Trimming left V 1 base short and J 8 bases short, with 14 bases between. The length of the CDR3 is 14 residues. Germline CDR1 MDHEN, CDR2 SYDVKM. This CDR3 reads CASSLLIQGGGYTF. For the CDR3, the DNA is TGTGCCAGCAGTTTATTAATACAGGGAGGCGGCTACACCTTC.

This clonotype showed up just a few times. V and J are TRBV27 and TRBJ2-7, with D possibly TRBD1 on 6 matching bases. This CDR3 region has 17 residues. CDR1 and CDR2 (germline): MNHEY, SMNVEV (reference sequence). The V end lost 5 bases, the J end lost 3 bases, and 23 bases lay between the germline ends. This chain's CDR3 is CASSRSFATGDLYEQYF. DNA for the CDR3: TGTGCCAGCAGTCGATCGTTCGCGACAGGCGATCTCTACGAGCAGTACTTC.

This sequence joins TRBV6-5 and TRBJ2-2, with no clear D. Trimming pared 2 bases from V and 6 bases from J, leaving 13 bases between. Germline values: CDR1 MNHEY, CDR2 SVGAGI. The CDR3 is 15 residues long. CDR3 in DNA: TGTGCCAGCAGTTACGGTGTCGGATCAGCCGGGGAGCTGTTTTTT. Residues: CASSYGVGSAGELFF.

The V and J genes are TRBV19 and TRBJ1-1; D is unresolved. The CDR3 is 12 amino acids. V was clipped by 9 bases and J by 1 base, with 9 bases between them. Germline values: CDR1 LNHDA, CDR2 SQIVND (reference sequence). Here the CDR3 DNA reads TGTGCCAGCCGGCCGGAGAACACTGAAGCTTTCTTT. Translating gives CASRPENTEAFF.

This clonotype was seen at least ten times. J is TRBJ2-2 and V is TRBV6-5; D may be TRBD1 or TRBD2 (5 bases each). Trimming took 2 bases from V and 8 from J, leaving 9 bases between them. The CDR3 extends over 13 amino acids. Germline CDR1 MNHEY, CDR2 SVGAGI. CDR3 bases: TGTGCCAGCAGTTACGGGGGTGGAGGGGAGCTGTTTTTT. Translation: CASSYGGGGELFF.

This clonotype was recorded many times. The chain employs TRBV12-3 or TRBV12-4 and TRBJ2-7; D is possibly TRBD1 or TRBD2 (6 bases each). The CDR3 has 14 amino acids. V was trimmed by 6 bases and J by 5 bases, leaving 17 bases between them. This chain's CDR3 is CASSPTGRRNEQYF. Here the CDR3 DNA reads TGTGCCAGCAGCCCAACAGGGAGGCGGAACGAGCAGTACTTC.

This clonotype was observed at least ten times. The J gene is TRBJ2-7, the V gene TRBV27; D is ambiguous. The CDR3 is 14 amino acids. V was trimmed by 4 bases and J by 1 base, leaving 11 bases between them. CDR1 and CDR2 from the germline V gene are MNHEY and SMNVEV (reference sequence). The CDR3 nucleotides read TGTGCCAGCAGTTGGTCGAGTGGTTCCTACGAGCAGTACTTC. Its protein is CASSWSSGSYEQYF.

This clonotype was found a few times. The V call is TRBV5-4, the J call TRBJ2-3; perhaps TRBD1 as D (5 bases). The length of the CDR3 is 16 residues. With 3 bases removed from V and 4 bases from J, the gap between germline ends came to 18 bases. Germline V CDR1 and CDR2: SGHNT, YYREEE (reference sequence). The CDR3 sequence: CASSSRGRGRADTQYF. CDR3 nucleotides: TGTGCCAGCAGCTCCCGTGGTAGGGGAAGGGCAGATACGCAGTATTTT. Filled out from reference TRBV5-4 and TRBJ2-3, the complete variable domain reads ETGVTQSPTHLIKTRGQQVTLRCSSQSGHNTVSWYQQALGQGPQFIFQYYREEENGRGNFPPRFSGLQFPNYSSELNVNALELDDSALYLCASSSRGRGRADTQYFGPGTRLTVL.

This clonotype was observed a handful of times. The rearrangement uses TRBV20-1 and TRBJ2-3, with TRBD2 matching 10 bases. The CDR3 loop spans 13 amino acids. Germline V gives CDR1 DFQATT, CDR2 SNEGSKA (reference sequence). The ends lost 1 base at V and 10 bases at J; junction bases unmatched: 5. In DNA form, the CDR3 reads TGCAGTGCTAGAGTCCTCCTAGCGGGGGCGCAGTATTTT. Its protein is CSARVLLAGAQYF.

In its sample, this clonotype was seen a few times. This chain joins TRBV4-2 and TRBJ2-5, with 9 bases matching TRBD2. This CDR3 is built from 15 residues. CDR1 and CDR2 from the germline V gene are LGHNA and YNFKEQ. Losses at the gene ends were 4 bases for V and 3 bases for J; bases not matched to a gene: 6. CDR3 residues: CASSPTGTSKETQYF. In DNA form, the CDR3 reads TGTGCCAGCAGCCCAACAGGGACTAGCAAAGAGACCCAGTACTTC.

The chain uses TRBV18 and TRBJ2-2; 7 bases map to TRBD1. V lost 2 bases and J lost 4; bases outside the gene matches: 7. CDR3 length: 16 amino acids. Germline-derived CDR1 and CDR2 are KGHSH and LQKENI. The CDR3 spells CASSPRQGMITGELFF. The DNA for the CDR3 is TGTGCCAGCTCACCAAGACAGGGAATGATCACCGGGGAGCTGTTTTTT.